A selection of T cell receptor beta chains follows, all from one sample in a study of blood T cell repertoires in COVID-19. The table came from immunoSEQ multiplex PCR; TCRdb's copy has only in-frame clones and leaves some out. The sample contains roughly 330,000 clones, roughly 88% of which appear only once. Specimen: peripheral blood. The receptors here all came from a woman aged 45-60 years with active or convalescent COVID-19. CDR3s include the opening cysteine and the closing phenylalanine or tryptophan.

v_gene,j_gene,CDR3aa
TRBV6-6,TRBJ1-3,CASRDTGTGVGNTIYF
TRBV6-5,TRBJ1-1,CASSYLRGRGVTEAFF
TRBV29-1,TRBJ2-5,CSGQRSAGPETQYF
TRBV20-1,TRBJ2-1,CSASSGRAANEQFF
TRBV28,TRBJ1-6,CASSLGTGYSSPLHF
TRBV6-2/TRBV6-3,TRBJ2-5,CASSYYREGTQYF
TRBV6-4,TRBJ1-1,CASRQQLNTEAFF
TRBV21-1,TRBJ1-4,CASSKGRSDSHNEKLFF
TRBV9,TRBJ1-2,CASSPVGGFYGYTF
TRBV5-8,TRBJ1-1,CASSLSRVEAFF
TRBV24-1,TRBJ2-1,CAKGQGAYNEQFF
TRBV14,TRBJ2-2,CASSPRTANTGELFF
TRBV9,TRBJ2-1,CASSVGGSGSFDEQFF
TRBV7-3,TRBJ1-3,CASSQNRGTGNTIYF
TRBV19,TRBJ1-4,CATGQSSVEKLFF
TRBV28,TRBJ2-7,CASSLLGLAGGGYEQYF
TRBV6-2/TRBV6-3,TRBJ1-5,CASSYEASSNQPQHF
TRBV2,TRBJ2-1,CASRAGTRPSSYNEQFF
TRBV7-9,TRBJ1-6,CASSSQTGGATPLHF
TRBV4-1,TRBJ2-1,CASSQTSAGRYNEQFF
TRBV7-2,TRBJ2-7,CASSPTGTSPGEQYF
TRBV7-2,TRBJ1-2,CASSLKQLGYTF
TRBV30,TRBJ1-5,CAWSVNSGQPQHF
TRBV18,TRBJ1-4,CASSPSGNEKLFF
TRBV12-3/TRBV12-4,TRBJ1-1,CASITGMNTEAFF
TRBV6-6,TRBJ1-6,CASDPGTDTYNSPLHF
TRBV19,TRBJ1-3,CASSNLGRAGNTIYF
TRBV7-2,TRBJ2-7,CASSLLKGGGGPYEQYF
TRBV14,TRBJ1-3,CASSQGTVSGNTIYF